These T cell receptor beta chains were read from a single sample in a study of patients and donors after allogeneic stem cell transplantation. MiXCR was run by TCRdb on the RT-PCR reads, yielding one entry per CDR3 protein. The repertoire holds about a million distinct CDR3 sequences, 15% to 20% seen once, with under 6.5% in the top ten. The sample comprised blood, either unsorted or a sorted T cell fraction (not recorded which). Receptor source: a human donor who was either an allogeneic HSCT recipient or a stem cell or donor lymphocyte infusion donor (not recorded which). It is not recorded whose cells these are; they may come from a transplant donor. CDR3s include the opening cysteine and the closing phenylalanine or tryptophan. D genes are given only for firm matches. Part of the rows lack a size; the others show once, few, many or a class for expanded clones.

size: NA
D: TRBD2
J: TRBJ2-5
V: TRBV25-1
DNA: TGTGCCAGCAGTGTCTCTGGGACTAGCGGTAGTGGGACCCAGTACTTC
CDR3: CASSVSGTSGSGTQYF

size: few
D: NA
J: TRBJ1-5
V: TRBV18
DNA: TGTGCCAGCTCTTGGGGCGATAGCAATCAGCCCCAGCATTTT
CDR3: CASSWGDSNQPQHF

size: few
D: TRBD2
J: TRBJ2-1
V: TRBV2
DNA: TGTGCCAGCAGTGAAATGACTAGCGGGGGGAATGAGCAGTTCTTC
CDR3: CASSEMTSGGNEQFF

size: NA
D: NA
J: TRBJ2-3
V: TRBV4-1
DNA: TGCGCCAGCAGCCAAGACCCGGGACCTGGCACAGATACGCAGTATTTT
CDR3: CASSQDPGPGTDTQYF

size: few
D: NA
J: TRBJ2-2
V: TRBV24-1
DNA: TGTGCCACCAGGGACATGAACACCGGGGAGCTGTTTTTT
CDR3: CATRDMNTGELFF

size: NA
D: NA
J: TRBJ2-1
V: TRBV7-2
DNA: TGTGCCAGCAGCGAACGGATCCAAAATGAGCAGTTCTTC
CDR3: CASSERIQNEQFF

size: NA
D: NA
J: TRBJ2-1
V: TRBV5-1
DNA: TGCGCCAGCAGCTTGGGTGGTAGCGTCAATGAGCAGTTCTTC
CDR3: CASSLGGSVNEQFF

size: NA
D: NA
J: TRBJ1-2
V: TRBV5-1
DNA: TGCGCCAGCAGCGAGGGGCCCTGGGCGATATATGGCTACACCTTC
CDR3: CASSEGPWAIYGYTF

size: NA
D: NA
J: TRBJ2-7
V: TRBV7-2
DNA: TGTGCCAGCAGCTTAGTGTGGTACGAGCAGTACTTC
CDR3: CASSLVWYEQYF

size: NA
D: NA
J: TRBJ1-6
V: TRBV21-1
DNA: TGTGCCAGAGGGACAGGGAGCTCACCCCTCCACTTT
CDR3: CARGTGSSPLHF

size: NA
D: TRBD1
J: TRBJ2-7
V: TRBV9
DNA: TGTGCCAGCAGCGAAACAGGGGGACGGATGGGTTTAGCCTACGAGCAGTACTTC
CDR3: CASSETGGRMGLAYEQYF

size: few
D: NA
J: TRBJ2-5
V: TRBV20-1
DNA: TGCAGTTCGCACCGAGGGGAGACCCAGTACTTC
CDR3: CSSHRGETQYF

size: NA
D: NA
J: TRBJ2-5
V: TRBV5-1
DNA: TGCGCCAGCTCCCTTTTGTCGGGGGCCTCCCGGGAGACCCAGTACTTC
CDR3: CASSLLSGASRETQYF

size: NA
D: NA
J: TRBJ2-7
V: TRBV28
DNA: TGTGCCAGCCATCAGGGGAGCGTAGTTTCCCTCGAGCAGTACTTC
CDR3: CASHQGSVVSLEQYF

size: few
D: NA
J: TRBJ2-1
V: TRBV5-1
DNA: TGCGCCAGCAGCCTACCGGTAGAGTCCTACAATGAGCAGTTCTTC
CDR3: CASSLPVESYNEQFF

size: NA
D: TRBD1
J: TRBJ2-1
V: TRBV27
DNA: TGTGCCAGCAGGCACCGGGACAGGGGCTACAATGAGCAGTTCTTC
CDR3: CASRHRDRGYNEQFF